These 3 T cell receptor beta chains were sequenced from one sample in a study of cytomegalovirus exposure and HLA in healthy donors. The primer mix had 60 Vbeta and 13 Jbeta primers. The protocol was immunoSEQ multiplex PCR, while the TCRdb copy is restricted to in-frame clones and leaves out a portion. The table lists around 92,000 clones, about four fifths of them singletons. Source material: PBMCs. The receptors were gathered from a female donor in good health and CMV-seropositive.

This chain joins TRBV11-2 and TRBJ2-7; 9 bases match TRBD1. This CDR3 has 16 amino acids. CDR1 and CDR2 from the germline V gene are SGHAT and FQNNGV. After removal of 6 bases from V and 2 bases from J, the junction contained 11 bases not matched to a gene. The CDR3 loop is CASRHYPGTGTYEQYF. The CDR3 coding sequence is TGTGCCAGCAGGCACTACCCCGGGACAGGGACCTACGAGCAGTACTTC.

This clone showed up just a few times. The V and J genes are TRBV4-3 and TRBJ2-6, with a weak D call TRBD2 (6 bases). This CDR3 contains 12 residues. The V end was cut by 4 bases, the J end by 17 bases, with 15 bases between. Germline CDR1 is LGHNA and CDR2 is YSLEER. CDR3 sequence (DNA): TGCGCCAGCAGCCTTCCCGGGGGAGGCTTGACTTTC. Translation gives CASSLPGGGLTF.

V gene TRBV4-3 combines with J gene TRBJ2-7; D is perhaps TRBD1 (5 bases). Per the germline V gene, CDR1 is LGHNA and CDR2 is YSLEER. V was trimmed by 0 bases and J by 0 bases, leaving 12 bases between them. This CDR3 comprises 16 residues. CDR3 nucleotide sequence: TGCGCCAGCAGCCAAGAAATTCCACAGGACTCCTACGAGCAGTACTTC. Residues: CASSQEIPQDSYEQYF.